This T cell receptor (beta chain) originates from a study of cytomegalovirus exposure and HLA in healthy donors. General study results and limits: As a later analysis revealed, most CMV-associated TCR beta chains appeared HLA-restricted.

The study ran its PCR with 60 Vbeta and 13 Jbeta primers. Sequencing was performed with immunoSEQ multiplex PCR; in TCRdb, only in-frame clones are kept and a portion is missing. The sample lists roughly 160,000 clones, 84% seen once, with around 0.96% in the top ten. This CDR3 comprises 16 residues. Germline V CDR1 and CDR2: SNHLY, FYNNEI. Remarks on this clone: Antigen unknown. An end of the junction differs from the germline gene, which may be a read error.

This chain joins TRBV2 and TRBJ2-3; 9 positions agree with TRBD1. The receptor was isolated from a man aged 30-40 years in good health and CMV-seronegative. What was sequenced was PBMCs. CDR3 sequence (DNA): TGTGTCAGCTTAGGTGGACAGGGGTTTGGCACAGATACGCAGTATTTT. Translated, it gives CVSLGGQGFGTDTQYF.